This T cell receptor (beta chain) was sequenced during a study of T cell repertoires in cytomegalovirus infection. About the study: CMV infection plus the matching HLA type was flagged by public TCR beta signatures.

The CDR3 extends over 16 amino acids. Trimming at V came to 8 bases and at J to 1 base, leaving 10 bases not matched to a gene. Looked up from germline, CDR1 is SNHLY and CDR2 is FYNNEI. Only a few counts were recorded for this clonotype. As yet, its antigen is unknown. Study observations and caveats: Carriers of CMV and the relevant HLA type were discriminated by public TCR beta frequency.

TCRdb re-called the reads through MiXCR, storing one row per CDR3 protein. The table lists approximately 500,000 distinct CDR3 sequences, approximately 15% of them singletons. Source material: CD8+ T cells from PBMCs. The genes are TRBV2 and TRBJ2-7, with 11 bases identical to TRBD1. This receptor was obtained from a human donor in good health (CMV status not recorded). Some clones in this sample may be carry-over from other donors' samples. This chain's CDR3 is CASPLLGQGGSYEQYF. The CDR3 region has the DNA TGTGCCAGCCCCCTTTTGGGACAGGGGGGATCCTACGAGCAGTACTTC. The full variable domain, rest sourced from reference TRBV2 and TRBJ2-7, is EPEVTQTPSHQVTQMGQEVILRCVPISNHLYFYWYRQILGQKVEFLVSFYNNEISEKSEIFDDQFSVERPDGSNFTLKIRSTKLEDSAMYFCASPLLGQGGSYEQYFGPGTRLTVT.